The rows below give T cell receptor beta chains drawn from one sample of a study of metastatic and nonmetastatic thyroid tumors. Through MiXCR, TCRdb re-clonotyped the PCR reads. The sample lists 10,000 to 13,000 clones; 25% to 35% were seen once. The material sequenced was tumor tissue. The source is a male donor with papillary thyroid cancer or a benign thyroid nodule (not recorded which). Some clones in this sample may be carry-over from other donors' samples. Both conserved end residues are part of each CDR3. Fields, in order: CDR3 length, V gene, CDR3 protein.

cdr3_length: 14
v_call: TRBV5-1
cdr3_aa: CASGGRTGNNEQFF

cdr3_length: 15
v_call: TRBV24-1
cdr3_aa: CATSVGTYPNNEQFF

cdr3_length: 15
v_call: TRBV30
cdr3_aa: CAWSPPGSENYGYTF

cdr3_length: 15
v_call: TRBV20-1
cdr3_aa: CSARASGTGSREQYF

cdr3_length: 14
v_call: TRBV12-3/TRBV12-4
cdr3_aa: CASSLGLINQPQHF

cdr3_length: 13
v_call: TRBV3-1
cdr3_aa: CASSRRNTGELFF

cdr3_length: 13
v_call: TRBV3-1
cdr3_aa: CASSKLSGRGYYF

cdr3_length: 15
v_call: TRBV28
cdr3_aa: CASNTRAGGNSPLHF

cdr3_length: 16
v_call: TRBV9
cdr3_aa: CASSAERGSGANVLTF

cdr3_length: 14
v_call: TRBV20-1
cdr3_aa: CSAQEAGSTDTQYF

cdr3_length: 15
v_call: TRBV6-2/TRBV6-3
cdr3_aa: CASSYRLAGGDEQFF

cdr3_length: 15
v_call: TRBV5-6
cdr3_aa: CASSRGTSGAYEQYF

cdr3_length: 16
v_call: TRBV7-6
cdr3_aa: CASSLESASGRGEQFF

cdr3_length: 14
v_call: TRBV29-1
cdr3_aa: CSVVRASGGCEQFF

cdr3_length: 14
v_call: TRBV19
cdr3_aa: CASSTGLGTDTQYF